This note documents a single TCR beta chain sequence. Its antigen is not yet known. No much larger clone is present one base from it, and per-base qualities are unavailable. The data originate from a study of T cell responses to AZD1222 COVID-19 vaccine (dated by TCRdb to the early 2020s). Context from the whole study: TCR sequencing was performed for roughly 250 trial participants, of whom about 200 were given two doses of AZD1222 and some 26 were given two doses of MenACWY control vaccine. Trial participants were enrolled by age into subgroups of 18-55, 56-69 and 70-plus years, and about 150, 27 and 61 TCR-sequenced participants, respectively, were included in these subgroups. The study at large found these results: Spike-specific TCR breadth and depth rose significantly after two AZD1222 doses compared with day 0 and with MenACWY recipients. In the small 56-69-year group, the increase in depth fell short of significance, most likely because of low power. Because no day 14 peak-response samples were available, repertoires were characterized only after the peak T cell response. Conclusions about previously exposed vaccinees are limited, since just 5 to 7 AZD1222 recipients were seropositive for SARS-CoV-2 at baseline. Epitopes outside the regions mutated in the B.1.351 and B.1.1.7 variants were reportedly recognized by nearly half of the unique spike-specific TCRs. Participants were mostly white British, with more females than males. The authors suggested clonal diversity may have been underestimated. The vaccine-associated CD4 TCRs covered the entire spike protein, and the dominant responses fell in regions 160-218 and 743-854.

According to the study, the label for this sample's time point signals: about 28 days (+/-7) after the second vaccine dose. AZD1222 recipients with second doses at about 4 weeks or about 12 weeks were pooled, because spike-specific TCR depth and breadth did not differ between schedules. Vaccinee samples came from UK trials COV001 and COV002, including a single-blind randomized controlled phase 2/3 trial of AZD1222 (ChAdOx1 nCoV-19) in healthy adults. Trial participant PBMC samples were collected at day 0 and day 28 after the second dose for TCRbeta chain sequencing. The CDR3 regions of human TCRbeta chains were analyzed by immunosequencing. Turning to the authors' computational methods: TCRs in the repertoires were matched against a reference library of SARS-CoV-2-specific TCRs that had been generated with the MIRA antigen-specificity platform. Breadth was defined as the fraction of unique TCRs that were SARS-CoV-2-associated. Depth was defined as the fraction of total T cells that were SARS-CoV-2-associated. Using the MIRA data, every spike-specific TCR was mapped to the spike region that the TCR reacted to and assigned to either a CD4 or a CD8 class. Log10-transformed breadth and depth values were compared by one-way ANOVA with Sidak's multiple comparisons tests. TCRdb took this table from immuneACCESS and kept in-frame rearrangements with V and J called. Such tables lack part of the clones; where checked against another copy, unresolved V genes explain under half of the gap, and the rest is unexplained. V, J and clone size were drawn from that table, and D and trimming were deduced from the DNA. For this sample there are approximately 140,000 clones; approximately 91% appear just once. Jointly, the top ten make up over 3% of the sample.

The CDR3 holds 12 amino acids from the cysteine to the phenylalanine. Kept here is only the CDR3 DNA, which spans 36 bases and is read in frame from base 1. Trimming removed 2 bases from V and 10 bases from J, leaving 11 bases between the germline ends. Per the germline V gene, WSHSY is the CDR1 and SAAADI is the CDR2. The sequencing used peripheral blood, collected 28 days after the second AZD1222 dose. The sequence was collected from an adult who received the AZD1222 COVID-19 vaccine. The chain is encoded by TRBV10-2 joined to TRBJ1-1; the D gene is possibly TRBD1, with 5 bases matching. Here the CDR3 is given as CASSEPGRGAFF. The nucleotide sequence is given as TGCGCCAGCAGTGAGCCGGGACGTGGAGCTTTCTTT.